This T cell receptor beta chain emerged from a study of T cell responses to AZD1222 COVID-19 vaccine. Study-level information: Researchers grouped second doses given at about 4 or about 12 weeks into one pool. Whole-study results and caveats: Along spike, vaccine-associated CD4 TCRs were found throughout, with dominance at 160-218 and 743-854. As reported, nearly half of all spike-specific TCRs target variant regions that are unmutated. Researchers took repertoire samples only after the peak T cell response had come.

TCRdb keeps only in-frame clones here, not all; method: immunoSEQ multiplex PCR. The table shows about 120,000 clones, with roughly 89% occurring only once. Note on this clone: The antigen is unknown.

V dropped 6 bases and J dropped 4; count of bases not matched to a gene: 2. The CDR3 consists of 12 residues. Per the germline V gene, CDR1 is MNHNS and CDR2 is SASEGT. This specimen consisted of peripheral blood, obtained on day 0 of AZD1222 vaccination. The chain has TRBV6-1 and TRBJ2-7; 8 bases fit TRBD1. This TCR derives from an adult in good health. The CDR3 protein is CASRTGGYEQYF. CDR3 DNA sequence: TGTGCCAGCAGAACAGGGGGGTACGAGCAGTACTTC.